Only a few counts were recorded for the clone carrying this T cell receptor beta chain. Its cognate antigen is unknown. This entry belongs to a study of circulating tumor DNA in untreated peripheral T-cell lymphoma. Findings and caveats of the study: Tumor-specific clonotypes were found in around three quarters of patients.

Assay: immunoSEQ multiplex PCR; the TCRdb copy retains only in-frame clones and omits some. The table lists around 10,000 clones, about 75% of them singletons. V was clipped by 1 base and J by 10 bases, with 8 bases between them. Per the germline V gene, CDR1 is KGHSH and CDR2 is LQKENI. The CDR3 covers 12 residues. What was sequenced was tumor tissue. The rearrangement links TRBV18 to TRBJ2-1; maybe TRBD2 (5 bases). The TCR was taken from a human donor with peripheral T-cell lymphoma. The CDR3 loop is CASSPQPGEQFF. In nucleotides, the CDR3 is TGTGCCAGCTCACCACAGCCGGGGGAGCAGTTCTTC.